A single sample gave rise to the 29 T cell receptor beta chains below, sequenced in a study of shared clonotypes between healthy human individuals. Repertoires were generated with immunoSEQ multiplex PCR, while TCRdb's copy carries only in-frame clones and drops some. The data contain roughly 86,000 clones, around 68% of them singletons. The sequenced sample was memory CD8+ T cells sorted from blood. The subset was: CD45RO+ cells pooled with CCR7-negative TemRA cells. These receptors came from a man aged 25-45 years in good health.

About this clone itself: At one of its ends the junction is not consistent with the germline gene, which may arise from a read error. This same CDR3 is encoded by further DNA sequences in the sample. The CDR3 loop reads CASSWEGDQPQHF. CDR3 sequence (DNA): TGCGCCAGCAGCTGGGAGGGGGATCAGCCCCAGCATTTT. This chain joins TRBV7-9 and TRBJ1-5; weak D call: TRBD1 (6 bases). CDR1 is SEHNR and CDR2 is FQNEAQ in the germline V gene (reference sequence). The CDR3 covers 13 residues. The full variable domain, in which reference TRBV7-9 and TRBJ1-5 provide the parts outside the CDR3, is DTGVSQNPRHKITKRGQNVTFRCDPISEHNRLYWYRQTLGQGPEFLTYFQNEAQLEKSRLLSDRFSAERPKGSFSTLEIQRTEQGDSAMYLCASSWEGDQPQHFGDGTRLSIL.

V gene TRBV6-6 combines with J gene TRBJ1-2; D remains ambiguous. The CDR3 loop spans 14 amino acids. The ends were cut back, 4 bases at V and 2 bases at J, with 11 bases in the middle. The germline V gene has CDR1 MNHNY and CDR2 SVGAGI (reference sequence). The CDR3, as DNA: TGTGCCAGCAGTTCAGTCGCACCGAACTATGGCTACACCTTC. This sequence encodes CASSSVAPNYGYTF.

The chain carries TRBV11-3 and TRBJ2-1, with a weak D call TRBD2 (6 bases). The CDR3 spans 16 residues. Trimming took 1 base from V and 2 from J, leaving 12 bases between them. CDR1 and CDR2 (germline): SGHNT, YENEEA. For the CDR3, the DNA is TGTGCCAGCAGCTTAGCGGGAGATCACCCCTACAATGAGCAGTTCTTC. Protein: CASSLAGDHPYNEQFF.

The chain is built from TRBV28 and TRBJ1-5, with TRBD1 identical over 8 bases. V was pared by 6 bases and J by 5 bases, with 9 bases of the junction left unmatched. The CDR3 is 15 amino acids. Germline CDR1 is MDHEN and CDR2 is SYDVKM. In DNA form, the CDR3 reads TGTGCCAGCAGGTCAGACAGGGGAAGGTATCAGCCCCAGCATTTT. This encodes CASRSDRGRYQPQHF.

Notes on this clone: The sample holds other DNA sequences that translate to the same CDR3. The chain carries TRBV27 and TRBJ1-1, with D unclear. The CDR3 is made up of 12 amino acids. The germline V and J ends were trimmed by 4 bases and 4 bases, with 7 bases remaining between them. Per germline, CDR1 MNHEY and CDR2 SMNVEV (reference sequence). CDR3 nucleotides: TGTGCCAGCAGTTCCACCAGCACTGAAGCTTTCTTT. Its translation is CASSSTSTEAFF.

The chain combines TRBV7-9 with TRBJ2-7; possible D gene TRBD1, 5 bases. V was pared by 5 bases and J by 2 bases, with 10 bases between. Looked up from germline, CDR1 is SEHNR and CDR2 is FQNEAQ (reference sequence). CDR3 length equals 13 residues. Here the CDR3 DNA reads TGTGCCAGCAGCGGTCAGGGTACCTACGAGCAGTACTTC. It specifies CASSGQGTYEQYF.

The gene calls are TRBV5-1 and TRBJ2-7, with 15 bases that match TRBD2. The germline V gene has CDR1 SGHRS and CDR2 YFSETQ. The CDR3 runs 16 residues. Germline trimming cut 7 bases from V and 2 bases from J; bases unmatched to any gene: 7. The CDR3 here is CASDPGLAGGTYEQYF. Here the CDR3 DNA reads TGCGCCAGCGACCCGGGACTAGCGGGAGGAACCTACGAGCAGTACTTC.

This clone was picked up a small number of times. This chain uses TRBV7-9 with TRBJ2-5; 7 bases fit TRBD1. Germline values: CDR1 SEHNR, CDR2 FQNEAQ (reference sequence). The CDR3 loop spans 13 amino acids. V lost 4 bases to trimming and J lost 5 bases; unmatched junction nucleotides: 4. CDR3 DNA sequence: TGTGCCAGCAGCTCAAGGGGGCCTGAGACCCAGTACTTC. Its protein is CASSSRGPETQYF. Filled out from reference TRBV7-9 and TRBJ2-5, the complete variable domain reads DTGVSQNPRHKITKRGQNVTFRCDPISEHNRLYWYRQTLGQGPEFLTYFQNEAQLEKSRLLSDRFSAERPKGSFSTLEIQRTEQGDSAMYLCASSSRGPETQYFGPGTRLLVL.

The chain carries TRBV6-6 and TRBJ2-7; 9 bases line up with TRBD1. The CDR3 has 15 residues. CDR1 is MNHNY, CDR2 SVGAGI, per germline (reference sequence). The V segment lost 6 bases and the J segment 2 bases; nucleotides outside the gene matches: 8. CDR3 coding DNA: TGTGCCAGCAGAGATACAGGGGGCGAGGCCTACGAGCAGTACTTC. Its translation: CASRDTGGEAYEQYF.

This rearrangement joins TRBV27 to TRBJ1-1; D unclear. The germline V gene has CDR1 MNHEY and CDR2 SMNVEV (reference sequence). The CDR3 covers 12 residues. Between the trimmed V and J ends, which lost 7 bases and 0 bases, there was a span of 6 bases. In DNA, the CDR3 is TGTGCCAGCAACATGATGAACACTGAAGCTTTCTTT. Amino acids: CASNMMNTEAFF.

The chain employs TRBV6-4 and TRBJ1-2; 8 bases map to TRBD1. The germline CDR1 and CDR2 sequences are MRHNA and SNTAGT. This CDR3 has 15 amino acids. The V and J ends lost 2 bases and 8 bases, in that order; junction bases with no gene match: 10. The CDR3 is CASSDEAGGSLGYTF. The CDR3 region has the DNA TGTGCCAGCAGTGACGAGGCAGGGGGCAGCCTGGGCTACACCTTC.

The rearrangement links TRBV7-6 to TRBJ2-1; D is unclear. The CDR3 runs 14 residues. The germline V and J ends were trimmed by 2 bases and 3 bases, with 8 bases remaining between them. Germline V lookup: CDR1 SGHVS, CDR2 FNYEAQ. The CDR3 bases are TGTGCCAGCAGCTTAAATGAGGTCTACAATGAGCAGTTCTTC. Translation gives CASSLNEVYNEQFF.

The CDR3 loop is CASSLDQVNEQFF. CDR3 bases: TGTGCCAGCAGCTTAGATCAGGTCAATGAGCAGTTCTTC. This chain connects TRBV11-2 to TRBJ2-1; D ambiguous. The V end lost 0 bases, the J end lost 6 bases, and 6 bases lay between the germline ends. The CDR3 contains 13 residues. Germline V gives CDR1 SGHAT, CDR2 FQNNGV. The full variable domain, rest sourced from reference TRBV11-2 and TRBJ2-1, is EAGVAQSPRYKIIEKRQSVAFWCNPISGHATLYWYQQILGQGPKLLIQFQNNGVVDDSQLPKDRFSAERLKGVDSTLKIQPAKLEDSAVYLCASSLDQVNEQFFGPGTRLTVL.

The chain is built from TRBV9 and TRBJ2-1, with 14 bases lining up with TRBD2. CDR3 length: 19 amino acids. V lost 0 bases, J lost 7 bases, and 12 bases stayed unmatched. CDR1 and CDR2 (germline): SGDLS, YYNGEE. The CDR3 nucleotides are TGTGCCAGCAGCGTAGACCCCGGGACTAGCGGGAGTTGGTATAATGAGCAGTTCTTC. Translating gives CASSVDPGTSGSWYNEQFF.

The chain uses TRBV19 and TRBJ2-3, with D tentatively TRBD1 (5 bases). Germline V gene lookup returns CDR1 LNHDA and CDR2 SQIVND (reference sequence). V dropped 4 bases and J dropped 3 bases, with 11 bases sitting between them. This CDR3 contains 14 residues. The CDR3 DNA is TGTGCCAGTAGTACAATCCAGGGTACAGATACGCAGTATTTT. As protein: CASSTIQGTDTQYF.

The rearrangement joins TRBV13 to TRBJ2-5, with 7 bases lining up with TRBD1. Germline V CDR1 and CDR2: PRHDT, FYEKMQ (reference sequence). V shed 5 bases and J 5 bases; nucleotides not matched to a gene: 11. This CDR3 spans 15 amino acids. The CDR3 here is CASSPFPTGLETQYF. In DNA, the CDR3 is TGTGCCAGCAGCCCATTCCCGACAGGGTTGGAGACCCAGTACTTC.

This clone was seen at least ten times. V and J are TRBV6-1 and TRBJ2-3; TRBD2 matches at 11 bases. The CDR3 is 15 residues long. Germline V gene lookup returns CDR1 MNHNS and CDR2 SASEGT. The ends lost 7 bases at V and 6 bases at J; junction bases unmatched: 9. CDR3 in amino acids: CASTGIAGGGDTQYF. DNA of the CDR3: TGTGCCAGCACAGGAATAGCGGGAGGGGGGGATACGCAGTATTTT.

The sample holds many counts of this clone. This chain uses TRBV28 with TRBJ2-5; D not resolved. This CDR3 is built from 14 residues. CDR1 and CDR2 from the germline V gene are MDHEN and SYDVKM. V lost 3 bases and J lost 0, with 8 bases in between. The CDR3 sequence: CASSFHANQETQYF. Written as DNA, the CDR3 is TGTGCCAGCAGTTTCCACGCTAACCAAGAGACCCAGTACTTC.

This clone was recorded a few times. The chain joins TRBV5-1 to TRBJ2-7; TRBD1 aligns across 7 bases. The CDR3 length is 14 residues. Germline CDR1 is SGHRS and CDR2 is YFSETQ. V shed 5 bases, J shed 4 bases, and the junction held 9 bases outside the gene matches. The CDR3 sequence is CASSPSTGVYEQYF. The CDR3, as DNA: TGCGCCAGCAGTCCATCAACAGGGGTTTACGAGCAGTACTTC. Filled out from reference TRBV5-1 and TRBJ2-7, the complete variable domain reads KAGVTQTPRYLIKTRGQQVTLSCSPISGHRSVSWYQQTPGQGLQFLFEYFSETQRNKGNFPGRFSGRQFSNSRSEMNVSTLELGDSALYLCASSPSTGVYEQYFGPGTRLTVT.

The genes are TRBV7-9 and TRBJ1-5; 7 bases are shared with TRBD1. CDR1 SEHNR and CDR2 FQNEAQ come from the germline V gene (reference sequence). V was clipped by 1 base and J by 4 bases; unmatched bases: 1. The CDR3 sequence is 14 residues long. CDR3 in amino acids: CASSLGTGNQPQHF. In DNA, the CDR3 is TGTGCCAGCAGCTTAGGGACAGGTAATCAGCCCCAGCATTTT. The full variable domain, with the rest looked up from reference TRBV7-9 and TRBJ1-5, is DTGVSQNPRHKITKRGQNVTFRCDPISEHNRLYWYRQTLGQGPEFLTYFQNEAQLEKSRLLSDRFSAERPKGSFSTLEIQRTEQGDSAMYLCASSLGTGNQPQHFGDGTRLSIL.

For this clone: Other nucleotide sequences in the sample specify the same CDR3. The V call is TRBV5-1, the J call TRBJ1-1; D possibly corresponds to TRBD1 (5 bases). Germline V gene lookup returns CDR1 SGHRS and CDR2 YFSETQ. This CDR3 has 14 residues. V gave up 4 bases and J gave up 2 bases, with 12 bases separating them. CDR3 protein: CASSPGQPNTEAFF. The CDR3 DNA follows: TGCGCCAGCAGCCCTGGACAACCTAACACTGAAGCTTTCTTT.

CDR3 DNA sequence: TGTGCCAGCAGCTCAACTCTGACGGACAGGCCGTTCTACGAGCAGTACTTC. Protein: CASSSTLTDRPFYEQYF. The chain has TRBV11-1 and TRBJ2-7, with 7 positions matching TRBD1. The V segment lost 4 bases and the J segment 3 bases; nucleotides outside the gene matches: 15. This CDR3 is 17 amino acids long. Looked up from germline, CDR1 is SGHAT and CDR2 is FQDESV (reference sequence). The whole variable domain, filled in from reference TRBV11-1 and TRBJ2-7, reads EAEVAQSPRYKITEKSQAVAFWCDPISGHATLYWYRQILGQGPELLVQFQDESVVDDSQLPKDRFSAERLKGVDSTLKIQPAELGDSAMYLCASSSTLTDRPFYEQYFGPGTRLTVT.

The rearrangement joins TRBV10-3 to TRBJ2-3; 10 nucleotides agree with TRBD2. The J segment lost 4 bases and the V segment lost 8 bases, leaving 6 bases of the junction unmatched. Germline V gene data show CDR1 as ENHRY and CDR2 as SYGVKD. The CDR3 is 14 amino acids. CDR3 region: CAIASGSGSDTQYF. In nucleotides, the CDR3 is TGTGCCATCGCTAGCGGGAGTGGTTCAGATACGCAGTATTTT.

The genes are TRBV29-1 and TRBJ2-3; 9 bases align to TRBD1. V dropped 4 bases and J dropped 1; count of bases not matched to a gene: 9. CDR1 and CDR2 (germline): SQVTM, ANQGSEA. The CDR3 sequence is 16 residues long. DNA for the CDR3: TGCAGCGTTGGGGGAGGAAGGGACAGGGGCACAGATACGCAGTATTTT. Translation: CSVGGGRDRGTDTQYF.

This rearrangement joins TRBV5-4 to TRBJ2-7; TRBD1 matches at 9 bases. Germline CDR1 SGHNT, CDR2 YYREEE (reference sequence). The CDR3 loop spans 14 amino acids. Losses at the gene ends were 6 bases for V and 5 bases for J; bases not matched to a gene: 9. In nucleotides, the CDR3 is TGTGCCAGCATATCCGGGACAGGGACCCACGAGCAGTACTTC. It translates to CASISGTGTHEQYF.

V gene TRBV28 combines with J gene TRBJ2-7, with 8 positions matching TRBD1. The CDR3 has 17 residues. The germline V gene has CDR1 MDHEN and CDR2 SYDVKM. J lost 3 bases, V lost 2 bases, and 12 bases had no gene match. DNA of the CDR3: TGTGCCAGCAGTTTAGTCATAAGGACAGGGCCGAACTACGAGCAGTACTTC. Protein sequence: CASSLVIRTGPNYEQYF.

This clone was found once. This chain uses TRBV13 with TRBJ2-5, with 8 bases identical to TRBD1. CDR3 length equals 16 residues. Per germline, CDR1 PRHDT and CDR2 FYEKMQ (reference sequence). The V gene end was trimmed by 4 bases and the J gene end by 5 bases; junction bases not matched to a gene: 12. The CDR3 protein is CASSSQGAGGAETQYF. The CDR3 DNA follows: TGTGCCAGCAGCTCCCAGGGGGCAGGGGGCGCGGAGACCCAGTACTTC.

This clone was seen repeatedly, ten times or more. The rearrangement joins TRBV5-1 to TRBJ1-4; 10 nucleotides align to TRBD1. V dropped 4 bases and J dropped 6; count of bases not matched to a gene: 3. Germline values: CDR1 SGHRS, CDR2 YFSETQ. There are 14 residues in the CDR3. The CDR3 DNA is TGCGCCAGCAGCGTTGGGACAGGGGATGAAAAACTGTTTTTT. Its protein product is CASSVGTGDEKLFF.

The chain combines TRBV7-3 with TRBJ2-5; D not certain. The CDR3 is 13 amino acids. Trimming removed 5 bases at V and 7 bases at J, with 14 bases between. Germline-derived CDR1 and CDR2 are SGHTA and FQGTGA. CDR3 loop: CASSPDRIGTQYF. The CDR3 bases are TGTGCCAGCAGCCCAGACCGTATCGGGACCCAGTACTTC.